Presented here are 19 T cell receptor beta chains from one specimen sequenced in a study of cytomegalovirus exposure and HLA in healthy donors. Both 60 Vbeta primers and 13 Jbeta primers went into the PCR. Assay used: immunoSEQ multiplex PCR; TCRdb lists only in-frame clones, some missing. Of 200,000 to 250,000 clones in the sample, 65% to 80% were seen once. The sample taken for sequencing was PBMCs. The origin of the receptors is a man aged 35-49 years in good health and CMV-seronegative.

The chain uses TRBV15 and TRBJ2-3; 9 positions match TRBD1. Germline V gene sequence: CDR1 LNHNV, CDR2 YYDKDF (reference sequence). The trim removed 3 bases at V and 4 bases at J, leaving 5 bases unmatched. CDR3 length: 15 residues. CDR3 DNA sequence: TGTGCCACCAGCAGTAACAGGGGGCAGGCAGATACGCAGTATTTT. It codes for CATSSNRGQADTQYF. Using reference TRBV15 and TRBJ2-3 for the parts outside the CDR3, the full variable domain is DAMVIQNPRYQVTQFGKPVTLSCSQTLNHNVMYWYQQKSSQAPKLLFHYYDKDFNNEADTPDNFQSRRPNTSFCFLDIRSPGLGDTAMYLCATSSNRGQADTQYFGPGTRLTVL.

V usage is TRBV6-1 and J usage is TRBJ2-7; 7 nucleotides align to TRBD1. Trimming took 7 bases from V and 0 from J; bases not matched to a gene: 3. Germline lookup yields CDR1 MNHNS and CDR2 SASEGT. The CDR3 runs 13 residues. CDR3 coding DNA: TGTGCCAGCACAGGACAGGTCTCCTACGAGCAGTACTTC. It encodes CASTGQVSYEQYF.

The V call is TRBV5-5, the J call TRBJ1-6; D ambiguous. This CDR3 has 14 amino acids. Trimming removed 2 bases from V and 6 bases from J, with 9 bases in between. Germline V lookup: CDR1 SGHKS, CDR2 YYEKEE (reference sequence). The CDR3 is CASSLKLINSPLHF. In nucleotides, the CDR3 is TGTGCCAGCAGCTTAAAACTGATTAATTCACCCCTCCACTTT.

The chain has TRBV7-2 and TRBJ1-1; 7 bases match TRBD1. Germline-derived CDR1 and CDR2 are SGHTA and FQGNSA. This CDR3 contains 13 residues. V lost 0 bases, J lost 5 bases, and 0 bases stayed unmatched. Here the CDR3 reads CASSLAGQTEAFF. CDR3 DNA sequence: TGTGCCAGCAGCTTAGCGGGACAGACTGAAGCTTTCTTT.

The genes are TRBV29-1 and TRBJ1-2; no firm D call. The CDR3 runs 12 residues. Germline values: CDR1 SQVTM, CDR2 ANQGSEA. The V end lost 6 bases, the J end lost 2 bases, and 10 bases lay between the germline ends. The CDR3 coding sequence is TGCAGCGTGGCGGGCCGCAACTATGGCTACACCTTC. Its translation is CSVAGRNYGYTF.

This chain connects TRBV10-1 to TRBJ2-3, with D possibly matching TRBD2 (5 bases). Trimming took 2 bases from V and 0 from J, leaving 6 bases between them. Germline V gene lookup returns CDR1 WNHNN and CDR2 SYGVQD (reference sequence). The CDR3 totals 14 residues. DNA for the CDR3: TGCGCCAGCAGTGAGCGGGGTAGCACAGATACGCAGTATTTT. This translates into CASSERGSTDTQYF.

CDR3 coding DNA: TGTGCCAGCAGCCCTAATTTGGAGCAGTACTTC. Protein sequence: CASSPNLEQYF. The rearrangement uses TRBV7-9 and TRBJ2-7; D not certain. The V gene lost 5 bases and the J gene lost 7 bases, with 9 bases spanning the gap. This CDR3 is built from 11 residues. Germline V CDR1 and CDR2: SEHNR, FQNEAQ (reference sequence).

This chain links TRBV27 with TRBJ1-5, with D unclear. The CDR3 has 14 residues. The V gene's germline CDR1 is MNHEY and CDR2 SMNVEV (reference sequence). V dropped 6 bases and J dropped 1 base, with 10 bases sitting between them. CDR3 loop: CASRVRASNQPQHF. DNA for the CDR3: TGTGCCAGCAGGGTGAGGGCCAGCAATCAGCCCCAGCATTTT.

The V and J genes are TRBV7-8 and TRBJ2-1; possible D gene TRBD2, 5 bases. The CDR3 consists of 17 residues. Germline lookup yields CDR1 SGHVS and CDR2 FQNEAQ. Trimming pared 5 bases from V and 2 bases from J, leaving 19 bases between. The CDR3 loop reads CASSPMQLGKPYNEQFF. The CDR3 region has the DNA TGTGCCAGCAGCCCGATGCAACTAGGTAAGCCCTACAATGAGCAGTTCTTC.

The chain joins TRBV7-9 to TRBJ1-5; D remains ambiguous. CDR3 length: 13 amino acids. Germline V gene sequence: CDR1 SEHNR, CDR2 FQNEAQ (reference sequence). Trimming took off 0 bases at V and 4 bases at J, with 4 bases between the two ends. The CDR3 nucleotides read TGTGCCAGCAGCTTAGCTATAAATCAGCCCCAGCATTTT. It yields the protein CASSLAINQPQHF.

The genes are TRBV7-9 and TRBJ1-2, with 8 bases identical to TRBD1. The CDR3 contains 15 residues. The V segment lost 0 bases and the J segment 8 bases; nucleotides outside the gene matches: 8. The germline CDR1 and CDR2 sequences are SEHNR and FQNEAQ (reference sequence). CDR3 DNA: TGTGCCAGCAGCTTAGCGGACAGGGAGGGTGCCGGCTACACCTTC. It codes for CASSLADREGAGYTF.

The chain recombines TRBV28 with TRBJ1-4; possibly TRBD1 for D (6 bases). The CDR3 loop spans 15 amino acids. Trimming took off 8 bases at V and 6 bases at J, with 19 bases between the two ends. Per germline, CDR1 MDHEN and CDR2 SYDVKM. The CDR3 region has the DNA TGTGCCAGCCAACCATTTGGCAGGGGTGATGAAAAACTGTTTTTT. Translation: CASQPFGRGDEKLFF.

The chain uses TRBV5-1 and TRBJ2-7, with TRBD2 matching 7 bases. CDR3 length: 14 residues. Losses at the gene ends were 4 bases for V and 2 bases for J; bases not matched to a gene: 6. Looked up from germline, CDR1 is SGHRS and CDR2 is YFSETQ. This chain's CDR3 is CASSPDGGTYEQYF. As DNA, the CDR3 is TGCGCCAGCAGCCCCGACGGGGGGACCTACGAGCAGTACTTC.

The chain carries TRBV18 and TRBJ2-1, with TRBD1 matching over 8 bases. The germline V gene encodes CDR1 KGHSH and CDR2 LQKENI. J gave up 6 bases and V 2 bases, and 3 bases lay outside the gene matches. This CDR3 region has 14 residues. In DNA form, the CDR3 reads TGTGCCAGCTCACCAGCCAGGGGGCCCAATGAGCAGTTCTTC. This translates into CASSPARGPNEQFF.

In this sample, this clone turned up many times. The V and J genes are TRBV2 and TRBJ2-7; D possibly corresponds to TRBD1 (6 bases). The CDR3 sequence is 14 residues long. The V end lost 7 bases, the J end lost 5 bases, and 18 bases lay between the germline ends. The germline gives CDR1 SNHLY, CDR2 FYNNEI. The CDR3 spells CASKSSEGGNEQYF. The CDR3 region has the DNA TGTGCCAGCAAGTCCTCTGAAGGGGGTAACGAGCAGTACTTC.

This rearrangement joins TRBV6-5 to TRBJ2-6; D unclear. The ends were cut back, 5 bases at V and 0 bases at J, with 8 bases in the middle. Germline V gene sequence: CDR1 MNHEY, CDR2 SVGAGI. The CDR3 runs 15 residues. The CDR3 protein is CASSRLNSGANVLTF. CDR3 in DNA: TGTGCCAGCAGTCGACTGAACTCTGGGGCCAACGTCCTGACTTTC.

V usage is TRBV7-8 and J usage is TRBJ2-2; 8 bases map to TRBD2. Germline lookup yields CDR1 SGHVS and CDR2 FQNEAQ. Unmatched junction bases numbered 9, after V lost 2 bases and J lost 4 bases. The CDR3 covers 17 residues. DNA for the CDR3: TGTGCCAGCAGCTTATCACCGGGGGGGGCCGGCACCGGGGAGCTGTTTTTT. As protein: CASSLSPGGAGTGELFF.

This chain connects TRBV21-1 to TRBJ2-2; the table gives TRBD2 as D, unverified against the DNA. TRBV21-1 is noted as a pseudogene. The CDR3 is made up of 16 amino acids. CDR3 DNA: TGTGCCAGCAGCAAAGGCGAGAGCGGACCCACCGGGGAGCTGTTTTTT. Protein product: CASSKGESGPTGELFF.

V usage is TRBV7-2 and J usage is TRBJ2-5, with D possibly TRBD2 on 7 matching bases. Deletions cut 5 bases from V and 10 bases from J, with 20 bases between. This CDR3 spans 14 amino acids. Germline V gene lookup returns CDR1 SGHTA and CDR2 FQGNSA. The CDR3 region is CASSLWGGPEVQYF. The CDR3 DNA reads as TGTGCCAGCAGCCTCTGGGGGGGCCCAGAGGTCCAGTACTTC.